This T cell receptor (beta chain) was sequenced in a study of blood T cells in healthy people across ages. Using a J-beta primer mix together with a sample-barcoded 5' primer, a second PCR was run for about 6 to 11 cycles. TCRdb used MiXCR to reprocess the 5' RACE reads, holding one entry per CDR3 protein. Of hundreds of thousands of distinct CDR3 sequences listed, about 54% are singletons. V lost 2 bases and J 5 bases, leaving 8 bases between the germline ends. The CDR3 runs to 13 residues. At least 6.5 million PBMCs were isolated per sample. This TCR derives from a man aged 60-69 years in good health. The rearrangement links TRBV12-3 or TRBV12-4 to TRBJ2-3, with no clear D. The sample comprised blood. The CDR3 bases are TGTGCCAGCAGTTTATCGGAGTTAGATACGCAGTATTTT. Translation: CASSLSELDTQYF.